This passage covers 22 T cell receptor beta chains from one sample sequenced in a study of blood T cell repertoires in COVID-19. The repertoire was sequenced with immunoSEQ multiplex PCR; TCRdb's copy has only in-frame clones and lacks some. The top ten hold 18% of the sample, which has tens of thousands of clones, roughly 80% seen once. The source material was peripheral blood. Receptor source: a woman aged 60-75 years with acute or convalescent COVID-19.

The gene calls are TRBV30 and TRBJ1-6; 7 nucleotides align to TRBD1. After removal of 3 bases from V and 7 bases from J, the junction contained 6 bases not matched to a gene. Germline CDR1 reads GTSNPN; CDR2 reads SVGIG (reference sequence). The CDR3 contains 14 residues. The CDR3 DNA follows: TGTGCCTGGAGGGCCGAGGGGGCGAATTCACCCCTCCACTTT. This encodes CAWRAEGANSPLHF.

This chain links TRBV24-1 with TRBJ2-2; tentatively, D is TRBD1 (5 bases). Germline V gene data show CDR1 as KGHDR and CDR2 as SFDVKD. V lost 5 bases and J 7 bases, leaving 10 bases between the germline ends. This CDR3 region has 13 residues. The chain's CDR3 is CATSGQGFGELFF. Written as DNA, the CDR3 is TGTGCCACCAGTGGTCAGGGATTCGGGGAGCTGTTTTTT.

The V gene is TRBV5-6, the J gene TRBJ2-7; possibly TRBD2 for D (6 bases). Trimming took off 3 bases at V and 2 bases at J, with 9 bases between the two ends. The length of the CDR3 is 13 residues. Germline lookup yields CDR1 SGHDT and CDR2 YYEEEE. In DNA, the CDR3 is TGTGCCAGCAGCTCCGGGGGACCCTACGAGCAGTACTTC. Protein sequence: CASSSGGPYEQYF.

This clone was recorded once. The rearrangement joins TRBV19 to TRBJ1-1; 10 nucleotides align to TRBD1. This CDR3 is 13 amino acids long. Trimming at V came to 4 bases and at J to 6 bases, leaving 2 bases not matched to a gene. Per germline, CDR1 LNHDA and CDR2 SQIVND (reference sequence). The CDR3 DNA follows: TGTGCCAGTAGTAGACAGGGGGCCCCTGAAGCTTTCTTT. Encoded protein: CASSRQGAPEAFF.

The V gene is TRBV30, the J gene TRBJ2-1; no clear D gene. V was cut by 1 base and J by 3 bases, with 4 bases left in between. Germline V gene lookup returns CDR1 GTSNPN and CDR2 SVGIG (reference sequence). The CDR3 is 12 amino acids. The CDR3 DNA reads as TGTGCCTGGAGTGGCGTCTACAATGAGCAGTTCTTC. Its translation is CAWSGVYNEQFF.

This clone is a singleton in its sample. The gene calls are TRBV30 and TRBJ1-5; D is perhaps TRBD1 (5 bases). The CDR3 is made up of 12 amino acids. The germline V gene has CDR1 GTSNPN and CDR2 SVGIG (reference sequence). The V end lost 1 base, the J end lost 6 bases, and 7 bases lay between the germline ends. The CDR3 sequence is CAWSGGGQPQHF. The CDR3 region has the DNA TGTGCCTGGAGTGGGGGGGGTCAGCCCCAGCATTTT.

The sample holds a few counts of this clone. V gene TRBV5-1 combines with J gene TRBJ2-7; TRBD1 is a possible D gene (6 bases). The V gene's germline CDR1 is SGHRS and CDR2 YFSETQ. This CDR3 has 15 amino acids. The V end was cut by 0 bases, the J end by 3 bases, with 13 bases between. The CDR3 protein is CASSLGDNRVYEQYF. The CDR3 DNA sequence: TGCGCCAGCAGCTTGGGGGACAATAGAGTCTACGAGCAGTACTTC. The whole variable domain, remainder taken from reference TRBV5-1 and TRBJ2-7, is KAGVTQTPRYLIKTRGQQVTLSCSPISGHRSVSWYQQTPGQGLQFLFEYFSETQRNKGNFPGRFSGRQFSNSRSEMNVSTLELGDSALYLCASSLGDNRVYEQYFGPGTRLTVT.

The CDR3 coding sequence is TGTGCCAGCAGTTCCTTCGGGACAGGAGACTACGAGCAGTACTTC. Translation: CASSSFGTGDYEQYF. The genes are TRBV6-5 and TRBJ2-7; 8 nucleotides agree with TRBD1. V was pared by 4 bases and J by 3 bases, with 8 bases of the junction left unmatched. Germline V gene lookup returns CDR1 MNHEY and CDR2 SVGAGI. This CDR3 contains 15 residues.

V is TRBV30 and J is TRBJ1-1; 10 nucleotides agree with TRBD1. Germline V CDR1 and CDR2: GTSNPN, SVGIG (reference sequence). The CDR3 spans 14 residues. V was pared by 5 bases and J by 5 bases, with 8 bases of the junction left unmatched. The CDR3 here is CAWATGGARTEAFF. The DNA of the CDR3 is TGTGCCTGGGCGACAGGGGGCGCGAGGACTGAAGCTTTCTTT.

This chain connects TRBV7-2 to TRBJ1-5, with 8 bases aligning to TRBD1. Germline-derived CDR1 and CDR2 are SGHTA and FQGNSA. CDR3 length: 14 amino acids. Germline trimming cut 5 bases from V and 2 bases from J; bases unmatched to any gene: 2. CDR3 coding DNA: TGTGCCAGCAGCGACAGGGGCGGCAATCAGCCCCAGCATTTT. Amino acids: CASSDRGGNQPQHF. Looking up the rest from reference TRBV7-2 and TRBJ1-5 gives the full variable domain: GAGVSQSPSNKVTEKGKDVELRCDPISGHTALYWYRQSLGQGLEFLIYFQGNSAPDKSGLPSDRFSAERTGGSVSTLTIQRTQQEDSAVYLCASSDRGGNQPQHFGDGTRLSIL.

The chain couples TRBV28 to TRBJ2-5, with TRBD1 matching over 9 bases. Germline CDR1 is MDHEN and CDR2 is SYDVKM. CDR3 size: 16 residues. V lost 6 bases, J lost 5 bases, and 13 bases stayed unmatched. In nucleotides, the CDR3 is TGTGCCAGCAGGCCTCCCGGGACAGGGACGGGTGAGACCCAGTACTTC. It translates to CASRPPGTGTGETQYF.

The V gene is TRBV24-1, the J gene TRBJ2-1; 10 nucleotides line up with TRBD1. Germline CDR1 reads KGHDR; CDR2 reads SFDVKD. J was trimmed by 5 bases and V by 0 bases; bases with no gene match: 3. The CDR3 is made up of 16 amino acids. Here the CDR3 DNA reads TGTGCCACCAGTGATTTGTTAGGGACAGGGGACAATGAGCAGTTCTTC. This codes for CATSDLLGTGDNEQFF.

The chain joins TRBV5-4 to TRBJ1-1; the D gene is possibly TRBD1 (6 bases). Germline V CDR1 and CDR2: SGHNT, YYREEE (reference sequence). V dropped 4 bases and J dropped 3 bases, with 13 bases sitting between them. The CDR3 consists of 14 residues. The DNA of the CDR3 is TGTGCCAGCAGCCCCAGGGGTGGGGACACTGAAGCTTTCTTT. Translating it yields CASSPRGGDTEAFF.

Points on this clone: It differs at one base from a far larger clone, so likely a read error. This chain uses TRBV7-3 with TRBJ2-3, with 11 bases lining up with TRBD1. The V and J ends lost 3 bases and 4 bases, in that order; junction bases with no gene match: 3. CDR3 length equals 15 residues. The germline V gene encodes CDR1 SGHTA and CDR2 FQGTGA. The CDR3 nucleotides read TGTGCCAGCAGCTTGGACAGGGGGCTCGCAGATACGCAGTATTTT. It translates to CASSLDRGLADTQYF.

This sequence joins TRBV9 and TRBJ2-1, with 10 bases identical to TRBD1. Losses at the gene ends were 3 bases for V and 7 bases for J; bases not matched to a gene: 7. Germline-derived CDR1 and CDR2 are SGDLS and YYNGEE. The CDR3 consists of 15 residues. As DNA, the CDR3 is TGTGCCAGCAGCGATCGGACAGGGGGGCGGAATGAGCAGTTCTTC. Translated, it gives CASSDRTGGRNEQFF.

A few counts support this clone. The CDR3: CASSPKGGDTEAFF. CDR3 bases: TGTGCCAGCTCACCAAAAGGCGGGGACACTGAAGCTTTCTTT. The chain has TRBV18 and TRBJ1-1, with D unclear. The CDR3 has 14 residues. V lost 2 bases, J lost 3 bases, and 10 bases lay in between. Germline-derived CDR1 and CDR2 are KGHSH and LQKENI. Full variable domain (remainder filled in from reference TRBV18 and TRBJ1-1): NAGVMQNPRHLVRRRGQEARLRCSPMKGHSHVYWYRQLPEEGLKFMVYLQKENIIDESGMPKERFSAEFPKEGPSILRIQQVVRGDSAAYFCASSPKGGDTEAFFGQGTRLTVV.

This chain uses TRBV19 with TRBJ1-5; D not resolved. CDR1 and CDR2 from the germline V gene are LNHDA and SQIVND (reference sequence). V gave up 7 bases and J gave up 1 base, with 11 bases separating them. CDR3 length equals 14 residues. This chain's CDR3 is CASTEGESNQPQHF. CDR3 bases: TGTGCCAGTACTGAAGGAGAGAGCAATCAGCCCCAGCATTTT.

J is TRBJ1-1 and V is TRBV6-1; the match to TRBD1 covers 8 bases. The junction had 12 bases not matched to a gene; V was cut back by 2 bases and J by 10 bases. Germline V CDR1 and CDR2: MNHNS, SASEGT. The CDR3 runs 15 residues. CDR3 nucleotides: TGTGCCAGCAGTGAACGACTCCAGGGGGCTTCGGGAGCTTTCTTT. Protein: CASSERLQGASGAFF.

This clone was seen a few times. The chain has TRBV28 and TRBJ2-7; 7 positions agree with TRBD1. The germline V gene encodes CDR1 MDHEN and CDR2 SYDVKM. The CDR3 loop spans 13 amino acids. The V and J ends lost 5 bases and 3 bases, in that order; junction bases with no gene match: 4. The CDR3 loop is CASSPGTDYEQYV. The CDR3 DNA reads TGTGCCAGCAGTCCCGGGACAGACTACGAGCAGTACGTC.

This clone was detected a few times. The genes are TRBV4-3 and TRBJ2-7; 7 bases are shared with TRBD1. J lost 6 bases, V lost 2 bases, and 10 bases had no gene match. Germline CDR1 and CDR2: LGHNA and YSLEER. The CDR3 runs 15 residues. The CDR3 loop reads CASSQRAGGDSEQYF. For the CDR3, the DNA is TGCGCCAGCAGCCAAAGGGCAGGGGGTGATTCCGAGCAGTACTTC.

This chain uses TRBV7-9 with TRBJ2-2; TRBD1 matches 9 bases. This CDR3 is built from 17 residues. Germline V gene lookup returns CDR1 SEHNR and CDR2 FQNEAQ (reference sequence). Trimming at V came to 5 bases and at J to 5 bases, leaving 12 bases not matched to a gene. The CDR3 nucleotides read TGTGCCAGCAGCCCTTCACTGGGACAGGGAGGAACCGGGGAGCTGTTTTTT. It yields the protein CASSPSLGQGGTGELFF.

The chain is built from TRBV30 and TRBJ1-3; D is ambiguous. The CDR3 has 13 amino acids. Trimming left V 8 bases short and J 7 bases short, with 18 bases between. Germline-derived CDR1 and CDR2 are GTSNPN and SVGIG (reference sequence). The CDR3 bases are TGTGCCCAAAGGTCAGATCTGACTAACACCATATATTTT. Encoded protein: CAQRSDLTNTIYF.